The clone carrying this T cell receptor (beta chain) appeared many times. The CDR3 end falls 3 residues outside the read, so it is completed with the germline J gene. V was cut by 2 bases and J by 0 bases, with 8 bases left in between. CDR3 length: 15 amino acids. Germline CDR1 and CDR2: KGHSH and LQKENI. This entry comes from a study of T cell clonality in common variable immunodeficiency. Method: immunoSEQ multiplex PCR; TCRdb's copy keeps in-frame clones and lacks some. This sample has about 45,000 clones, each found more than once. The clonotype comes from a person aged 18-69 years in good health. The sequencing sample was made of peripheral blood mononuclear cells. The V and J genes are TRBV18 and TRBJ2-1; a weak D match, TRBD1 (6 bases). Here the CDR3 reads CASSPRTASYNEQFF. The covered CDR3 bases are TGTGCCAGCTCACCAAGGACAGCCTCCTACAATGAG.